Each of the 14 T cell receptor beta chains below was sequenced from the same sample in a study of long-term antiretroviral therapy in people with HIV. The run of the v3.0 immunoSEQ assay was at survey level. Measured with immunoSEQ multiplex PCR; TCRdb has only the in-frame clones, and not every one. This sample has about 28,000 clones, with around three quarters found just once. Material: unsorted PBMCs, obtained 0.3 years after starting antiretroviral therapy. The receptors were sampled from a man aged 35 to 55 with HIV.

The V and J genes are TRBV4-3 and TRBJ2-1; no firm D call. CDR3 length equals 14 residues. CDR1 and CDR2 (germline): LGHNA, YSLEER. Trimming cost V 0 bases and J 5 bases, with 8 bases left between them. CDR3 sequence reads: CASSQDTENNEQFF. The CDR3 DNA reads TGCGCCAGCAGCCAAGATACGGAAAACAATGAGCAGTTCTTC.

The chain joins TRBV19 to TRBJ2-6; D not resolved. Trimming removed 11 bases from V and 0 bases from J, with 14 bases in between. CDR3 length: 15 residues. Germline CDR1 is LNHDA and CDR2 is SQIVND (reference sequence). As DNA, the CDR3 is TGTGCCGGAGCCCCCACCAGCTCTGGGGCCAACGTCCTGACTTTC. Encoded protein: CAGAPTSSGANVLTF.

This clone has more than one count but fewer than ten. This sequence joins TRBV15 and TRBJ1-4; D remains unclear. Trimming left V 0 bases short and J 7 bases short, with 9 bases between. The CDR3 is 14 residues long. Per germline, CDR1 LNHNV and CDR2 YYDKDF (reference sequence). The CDR3 DNA is TGTGCCACCAGCAGAGAGTCTATGGGTGAAAAACTGTTTTTT. It encodes CATSRESMGEKLFF.

The CDR3 sequence is CASSPGDRSSYNSPLHF. The CDR3 DNA sequence: TGCGCCAGCAGCCCGGGGGACAGGAGCTCCTATAATTCACCCCTCCACTTT. The rearrangement joins TRBV5-1 to TRBJ1-6; 8 nucleotides align to TRBD1. Germline-derived CDR1 and CDR2 are SGHRS and YFSETQ. Unmatched junction bases numbered 6, after V lost 4 bases and J lost 0 bases. This CDR3 spans 17 amino acids.

The rearrangement uses TRBV15 and TRBJ2-6, with D possibly matching TRBD2 (5 bases). Trimming shortened V by 0 bases and J by 2 bases, and 8 bases separated the two germline ends. The CDR3 is made up of 16 amino acids. Per germline, CDR1 LNHNV and CDR2 YYDKDF (reference sequence). This CDR3 is CATSRDYGTGANVLTF. In DNA, the CDR3 is TGTGCCACCAGCAGAGATTACGGGACTGGGGCCAACGTCCTGACTTTC.

The chain carries TRBV19 and TRBJ2-7; D ambiguous. The germline V and J ends were trimmed by 3 bases and 1 base, with 4 bases remaining between them. This CDR3 comprises 12 residues. CDR1 is LNHDA, CDR2 SQIVND, per germline (reference sequence). Here the CDR3 reads CASSIGSYEQYF. The CDR3 coding sequence is TGTGCCAGTAGTATCGGGTCCTACGAGCAGTACTTC.

The J gene is TRBJ2-1, the V gene TRBV5-6; 11 bases are shared with TRBD2. The germline V gene encodes CDR1 SGHDT and CDR2 YYEEEE. The CDR3 extends over 16 amino acids. V lost 0 bases to trimming and J lost 3 bases; unmatched junction nucleotides: 2. Written as DNA, the CDR3 is TGTGCCAGCAGCTTGGATGGGACTAGCGGCTACAATGAGCAGTTCTTC. It translates to CASSLDGTSGYNEQFF. Based on the CDR3 plus reference TRBV5-6 and TRBJ2-1, the full variable domain is DAGVTQSPTHLIKTRGQQVTLRCSPKSGHDTVSWYQQALGQGPQFIFQYYEEEERQRGNFPDRFSGHQFPNYSSELNVNALLLGDSALYLCASSLDGTSGYNEQFFGPGTRLTVL.

The rearrangement uses TRBV18 and TRBJ2-4; perhaps TRBD2 as D (6 bases). Trimming took off 4 bases at V and 8 bases at J, with 21 bases between the two ends. The V gene's germline CDR1 is KGHSH and CDR2 LQKENI. The CDR3 spans 16 residues. CDR3 coding DNA: TGTGCCAGCTCACTGGCGTCGGGCGGGCCGGGGGACATTCAGTACTTC. Its protein product is CASSLASGGPGDIQYF.

The chain couples TRBV6-5 to TRBJ2-1; 7 nucleotides agree with TRBD2. This CDR3 has 16 amino acids. In germline, CDR1 is MNHEY, CDR2 SVGAGI. The junction had 4 bases not matched to a gene; V was cut back by 0 bases and J by 2 bases. CDR3 loop: CASSYSPGGAYNEQFF. The CDR3 DNA follows: TGTGCCAGCAGTTACTCCCCGGGGGGTGCCTACAATGAGCAGTTCTTC.

The CDR3: CASSPTGIPFF. The CDR3 nucleotides read TGTGCCAGCAGTCCGACAGGTATTCCGTTCTTC. The rearrangement links TRBV2 to TRBJ2-1; a weak D match, TRBD1 (6 bases). The CDR3 is made up of 11 amino acids. Looked up from germline, CDR1 is SNHLY and CDR2 is FYNNEI. The V end lost 5 bases, the J end lost 15 bases, and 14 bases lay between the germline ends.

The chain recombines TRBV6-6 with TRBJ2-5, with D possibly being TRBD1 (5 bases). Germline V gives CDR1 MNHNY, CDR2 SVGAGI (reference sequence). CDR3 length: 13 amino acids. Trimming removed 6 bases at V and 5 bases at J, with 13 bases between. The CDR3 DNA follows: TGTGCCAGCAGCCGCAGGGATCGGGAGACCCAGTACTTC. As protein: CASSRRDRETQYF.

In this sample, this clone turned up once. The chain employs TRBV7-2 and TRBJ1-3; D gene unclear. Germline lookup yields CDR1 SGHTA and CDR2 FQGNSA. Deletions cut 1 base from V and 4 bases from J, with 2 bases between. CDR3 size: 12 residues. The chain's CDR3 is CASSLEGNTIYF. The CDR3 bases are TGTGCCAGCAGCTTAGAAGGAAACACCATATATTTT.

This chain uses TRBV5-4 with TRBJ1-1, with D perhaps TRBD1 (5 bases). The V gene lost 4 bases and the J gene lost 5 bases, with 18 bases spanning the gap. The CDR3 runs to 15 residues. Germline CDR1 is SGHNT and CDR2 is YYREEE (reference sequence). CDR3 loop: CASSLQGRGNTEAFF. The CDR3 nucleotides are TGTGCCAGCAGCCTGCAGGGCCGGGGTAATACTGAAGCTTTCTTT.

The rearrangement uses TRBV10-3 and TRBJ1-5; D unclear. CDR3 length: 12 amino acids. Trimming left V 10 bases short and J 0 bases short, with 7 bases between. Per germline, CDR1 ENHRY and CDR2 SYGVKD. CDR3 sequence reads: CATAPSNQPQHF. CDR3 nucleotides: TGTGCCACCGCCCCTAGCAATCAGCCCCAGCATTTT.